The 17 T cell receptor beta chains presented below share a single source sample, sequenced in a study of OX40 agonist ivuxolimab in advanced cancers. Some clones are missing from TCRdb's copy, which holds only in-frame ones; the method was immunoSEQ multiplex PCR. The repertoire holds approximately 96,000 clones, with about 90% as singletons. Sequenced here: CD4+ or CD8+ T cells sorted from blood, sampled in a trial of the OX40 agonist ivuxolimab. These TCRs come from an adult with an advanced solid tumor such as melanoma, head and neck, liver or kidney cancer.

The chain is built from TRBV18 and TRBJ2-5, with TRBD2 identical over 9 bases. The CDR3 is 16 amino acids. V was pared by 2 bases and J by 5 bases, with 9 bases of the junction left unmatched. Germline V CDR1 and CDR2: KGHSH, LQKENI. The CDR3 sequence: CASSPMPPAGGETQYF. Written as DNA, the CDR3 is TGTGCCAGCTCACCAATGCCCCCAGCGGGAGGCGAGACCCAGTACTTC.

The gene calls are TRBV6-4 and TRBJ2-1; 8 nucleotides align to TRBD2. Germline lookup yields CDR1 MRHNA and CDR2 SNTAGT. The CDR3 is 15 amino acids. The junction had 9 bases not matched to a gene; V was cut back by 5 bases and J by 6 bases. The CDR3 coding sequence is TGTGCCAGCAGTCAACTAGCGGCCCTGGGCAATGAGCAGTTCTTC. The encoded protein is CASSQLAALGNEQFF.

The chain has TRBV19 and TRBJ2-2; D remains ambiguous. Trimming stripped 4 bases from V and 2 bases from J, with 17 bases between. Germline V CDR1 and CDR2: LNHDA, SQIVND (reference sequence). CDR3 length: 17 amino acids. This chain's CDR3 is CASSRLLPSANTGELFF. CDR3 bases: TGTGCCAGTAGTAGATTACTTCCCTCAGCAAACACCGGGGAGCTGTTTTTT. Combining the CDR3 with reference TRBV19 and TRBJ2-2 gives the whole variable domain DGGITQSPKYLFRKEGQNVTLSCEQNLNHDAMYWYRQDPGQGLRLIYYSQIVNDFQKGDIAEGYSVSREKKESFPLTVTSAQKNPTAFYLCASSRLLPSANTGELFFGEGSRLTVL.

This chain's CDR3 is CASTLTVQTYNEQFF. The CDR3 coding sequence is TGTGCCAGCACCCTCACGGTCCAGACATACAATGAGCAGTTCTTC. The J gene is TRBJ2-1, the V gene TRBV27; D is undetermined. The CDR3 loop spans 15 amino acids. The germline CDR1 and CDR2 sequences are MNHEY and SMNVEV (reference sequence). V lost 7 bases and J lost 4, with 17 bases in between.

The chain carries TRBV11-2 and TRBJ1-5, with a weak D call TRBD1 (5 bases). This CDR3 comprises 15 residues. Looked up from germline, CDR1 is SGHAT and CDR2 is FQNNGV. Trimming pared 1 base from V and 1 base from J, leaving 8 bases between. The CDR3 sequence: CASSLGDSSNQPQHF. The CDR3 coding sequence is TGTGCCAGCAGCTTAGGGGACTCCAGCAATCAGCCCCAGCATTTT.

The V and J genes are TRBV29-1 and TRBJ1-5; no clear D. Germline CDR1 and CDR2: SQVTM and ANQGSEA. Trimming stripped 0 bases from V and 13 bases from J, with 13 bases between. The CDR3 is 12 amino acids. For the CDR3, the DNA is TGCAGCGTTGAAGATTCTCGGGGAGCGCAGCATTTT. As protein: CSVEDSRGAQHF. Combining the CDR3 with reference TRBV29-1 and TRBJ1-5 gives the whole variable domain SAVISQKPSRDICQRGTSLTIQCQVDSQVTMMFWYRQQPGQSLTLIATANQGSEATYESGFVIDKFPISRPNLTFSTLTVSNMSPEDSSIYLCSVEDSRGAQHFGDGTRLSIL.

The chain recombines TRBV4-2 with TRBJ2-5, with 7 bases lining up with TRBD2. This CDR3 region has 13 residues. V trimming: 2 bases; J trimming: 5 bases; junction bases outside the gene matches: 2. Germline CDR1 and CDR2: LGHNA and YNFKEQ. In nucleotides, the CDR3 is TGTGCCAGCAGCCAAAGACTAGCTGAGACCCAGTACTTC. This encodes CASSQRLAETQYF.

The genes are TRBV21-1 and TRBJ1-2. TRBV21-1 is classified as a pseudogene. The CDR3 sequence is 16 residues long. In DNA form, the CDR3 reads TGTGCCAGCAGCAAAGAGTCTTGGGTCTTTCGCTATGGCTACACCTTC. Its protein product is CASSKESWVFRYGYTF.

V gene TRBV15 combines with J gene TRBJ2-7; tentatively, D is TRBD2 (6 bases). The CDR3 runs 16 residues. The germline CDR1 and CDR2 sequences are LNHNV and YYDKDF (reference sequence). The V gene lost 0 bases and the J gene lost 3 bases, with 15 bases spanning the gap. CDR3 in DNA: TGTGCCACCAGCAGAGATCTAGGAGGGGCCCTCTACGAGCAGTACTTC. As protein: CATSRDLGGALYEQYF.

This clone was observed many times. The chain employs TRBV5-6 and TRBJ1-3, with D hard to call. Germline CDR1 is SGHDT and CDR2 is YYEEEE. Trimming cost V 5 bases and J 0 bases, with 9 bases left between them. The CDR3 contains 14 residues. CDR3 sequence (DNA): TGTGCCAGCAGTAGGCAGGCCTCTGGAAACACCATATATTTT. It codes for CASSRQASGNTIYF.

This sequence joins TRBV5-1 and TRBJ1-4; tentative D call: TRBD1 (5 bases). The CDR3 has 17 residues. Germline loops: CDR1 SGHRS, CDR2 YFSETQ. Trimming took off 1 base at V and 3 bases at J, with 16 bases between the two ends. In DNA form, the CDR3 reads TGCGCCAGCAGCTTGCCCGTAGGGGTTGAAGCTAATGAAAAACTGTTTTTT. Its protein product is CASSLPVGVEANEKLFF. The full variable domain, completed using reference TRBV5-1 and TRBJ1-4, is KAGVTQTPRYLIKTRGQQVTLSCSPISGHRSVSWYQQTPGQGLQFLFEYFSETQRNKGNFPGRFSGRQFSNSRSEMNVSTLELGDSALYLCASSLPVGVEANEKLFFGSGTQLSVL.

This clone has a single count. V usage is TRBV6-5 and J usage is TRBJ2-3; the D gene is possibly TRBD2 (5 bases). CDR3 length equals 14 residues. Germline loops: CDR1 MNHEY, CDR2 SVGAGI. Trimming took off 2 bases at V and 6 bases at J, with 12 bases between the two ends. CDR3 nucleotides: TGTGCCAGCAGTTACCTCCCCCGAGGGGATACGCAGTATTTT. Its translation: CASSYLPRGDTQYF.

The chain combines TRBV7-2 with TRBJ1-2; D is uncertain. Germline V gene data show CDR1 as SGHTA and CDR2 as FQGNSA. V shed 1 base and J shed 4 bases, with 7 bases lying between them. CDR3 length equals 13 residues. The CDR3 sequence: CASSLDPSYGYTF. The CDR3 coding sequence is TGTGCCAGCAGCTTAGACCCCAGCTATGGCTACACCTTC.

The gene calls are TRBV29-1 and TRBJ2-5; TRBD2 might be the D (5 bases). The V end lost 3 bases, the J end lost 5 bases, and 7 bases lay between the germline ends. The CDR3 has 11 residues. The germline CDR1 and CDR2 sequences are SQVTM and ANQGSEA. CDR3 in DNA: TGCAGCGTTGAGCGAGGGGAGACCCAGTACTTC. This codes for CSVERGETQYF.

The J gene is TRBJ2-6, the V gene TRBV28; D is unresolved. V lost 5 bases and J 1 base, leaving 6 bases between the germline ends. Germline values: CDR1 MDHEN, CDR2 SYDVKM. CDR3 length: 14 amino acids. CDR3 bases: TGTGCCAGCAGTCGCCCGTCTGGGGCCAACGTCCTGACTTTC. Amino acids: CASSRPSGANVLTF.

The J gene is TRBJ2-7, the V gene TRBV12-2; the table gives TRBD1 as D, unverified against the DNA. TRBV12-2 corresponds to a pseudogene. The CDR3 length is 12 residues. The CDR3 DNA reads TGTGCAAGTCGCAAGGGGGTTTACGAGCAGTACTTC. Amino acids: CASRKGVYEQYF.

The chain carries TRBV5-1 and TRBJ2-1, with TRBD2 matching over 14 bases. V trimming: 5 bases; J trimming: 8 bases; junction bases outside the gene matches: 9. Germline assignment: CDR1 SGHRS and CDR2 YFSETQ. The CDR3 extends over 16 amino acids. CDR3 sequence: CASRSGTSGRSDEQFF. CDR3 DNA: TGCGCCAGCAGATCCGGGACTAGCGGGAGAAGCGATGAGCAGTTCTTC. Variable domain in full (rest from reference TRBV5-1 and TRBJ2-1): KAGVTQTPRYLIKTRGQQVTLSCSPISGHRSVSWYQQTPGQGLQFLFEYFSETQRNKGNFPGRFSGRQFSNSRSEMNVSTLELGDSALYLCASRSGTSGRSDEQFFGPGTRLTVL.